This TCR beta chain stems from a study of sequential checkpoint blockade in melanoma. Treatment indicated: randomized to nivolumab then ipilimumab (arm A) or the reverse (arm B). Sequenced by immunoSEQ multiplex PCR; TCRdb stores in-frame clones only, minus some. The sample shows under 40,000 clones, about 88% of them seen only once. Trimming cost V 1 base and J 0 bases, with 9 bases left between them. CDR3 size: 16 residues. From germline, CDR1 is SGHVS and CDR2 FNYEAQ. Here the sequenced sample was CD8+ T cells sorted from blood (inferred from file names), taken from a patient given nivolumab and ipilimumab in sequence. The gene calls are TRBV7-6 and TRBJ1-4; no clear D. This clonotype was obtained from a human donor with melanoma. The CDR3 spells CASSLGQAATNEKLFF. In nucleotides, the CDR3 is TGTGCCAGCAGCTTAGGTCAAGCTGCAACTAATGAAAAACTGTTTTTT.